The 6 T cell receptor beta chains in this list originate from one sample, sequenced in a study of read filtering for tumor transcriptome and immune sequencing. From approximately 430 ng of RNA, a library with molecular barcoded alpha/delta and beta/gamma adaptors was made. TCRdb ran MiXCR on the reads and lists one entry per CDR3 protein. The sample comprises some 130,000 distinct CDR3 sequences, about 13% of which are singletons, and 8% to 9% rests with the top ten. The sequencing sample was made of a population of CD138-negative cells sorted from bone marrow. The receptor source for this set is a donor aged 40 or older with multiple myeloma.

In regard to this clonotype: A much larger clone lies one base from this, so it may be a read error. V usage is TRBV5-1 and J usage is TRBJ2-2; D perhaps matches TRBD1 (6 bases). Trimming stripped 6 bases from V and 6 bases from J, with 15 bases between. The CDR3 extends over 14 amino acids. CDR1 and CDR2 from the germline V gene are SGHRS and YFSETQ. The CDR3 nucleotides are TGCGCCAGCAAAGGGGGAGTAAGGTCCGGGGAGCTGTTTTTT. Translating it yields CASKGGVRSGELFF.

This clonotype was counted many times. The rearrangement links TRBV7-8 to TRBJ2-2; TRBD1 is a possible D gene (5 bases). CDR3 length: 17 amino acids. Deletions cut 5 bases from V and 0 bases from J, with 16 bases between. The germline V gene has CDR1 SGHVS and CDR2 FQNEAQ. CDR3 region: CASSVALGPTNTGELFF. The CDR3 DNA reads TGTGCCAGCAGCGTCGCTCTGGGGCCCACGAACACCGGGGAGCTGTTTTTT. Full variable domain (missing parts from reference TRBV7-8 and TRBJ2-2): GAGVSQSPRYKVAKRGQDVALRCDPISGHVSLFWYQQALGQGPEFLTYFQNEAQLDKSGLPSDRFFAERPEGSVSTLKIQRTQQEDSAVYLCASSVALGPTNTGELFFGEGSRLTVL.

This clonotype was counted many times. The chain recombines TRBV12-3 or TRBV12-4 with TRBJ1-5; 7 positions match TRBD1. The CDR3 has 15 amino acids. The V gene end was trimmed by 3 bases and the J gene end by 3 bases; junction bases not matched to a gene: 5. CDR3 nucleotides: TGTGCCAGCAGTTTCGGACAGGCTTACAATCAGCCCCAGCATTTT. Amino acid sequence: CASSFGQAYNQPQHF.

About this clonotype: Being one base from a much bigger clone, this may be a read error. The chain couples TRBV6-6 to TRBJ2-7, with a weak D call TRBD1 (6 bases). Germline loops: CDR1 MNHNY, CDR2 SVGAGI (reference sequence). The CDR3 has 16 amino acids. The chain's CDR3 is CASSSTSDRLSYEQCF. CDR3 nucleotide sequence: TGTGCCAGCAGTTCCACTTCCGACAGGCTCTCCTACGAGCAGTGCTTC.

This clonotype has a count of ten or more. The chain uses TRBV7-2 and TRBJ2-3; possibly TRBD2 for D (6 bases). The CDR3 extends over 13 amino acids. Deletions cut 5 bases from V and 5 bases from J, with 11 bases between. Germline CDR1 SGHTA, CDR2 FQGNSA. The CDR3 sequence: CASSEQAGDTQYF. In nucleotides, the CDR3 is TGTGCCAGCAGCGAACAAGCGGGAGATACGCAGTATTTT. Based on the CDR3 plus reference TRBV7-2 and TRBJ2-3, the full variable domain is GAGVSQSPSNKVTEKGKDVELRCDPISGHTALYWYRQSLGQGLEFLIYFQGNSAPDKSGLPSDRFSAERTGGSVSTLTIQRTQQEDSAVYLCASSEQAGDTQYFGPGTRLTVL.

This clonotype showed up many times. The genes are TRBV29-1 and TRBJ2-2; TRBD2 matches 10 bases. The germline V gene has CDR1 SQVTM and CDR2 ANQGSEA. Germline trimming cut 3 bases from V and 6 bases from J; bases unmatched to any gene: 10. The CDR3 spans 16 residues. The CDR3 reads CSVEKLAGVGAGELFF. The CDR3 DNA is TGCAGCGTTGAGAAGCTAGCGGGAGTAGGAGCCGGGGAGCTGTTTTTT.